What follows are 30 T cell receptor beta chains derived from one specimen sequenced in a study of cytomegalovirus exposure and HLA in healthy donors. PCR amplification relied on 60 Vbeta primers (plus 13 Jbeta primers). Sequencing was performed with immunoSEQ multiplex PCR; in TCRdb, only in-frame clones are kept and a portion is missing. The sample yields 130,000 to 150,000 clones, 78% seen once. The sequenced material came from PBMCs. These receptors originate from a male donor in good health and CMV-seronegative.

J is TRBJ1-5 and V is TRBV9; TRBD1 agrees at 8 bases. Trimming took 3 bases from V and 7 from J; bases not matched to a gene: 6. CDR1 and CDR2 (germline): SGDLS, YYNGEE. The CDR3 sequence is 14 residues long. The CDR3 DNA sequence: TGTGCCAGCAGCGCGGGGACAGGACAACAGCCCCAGCATTTT. Amino acid sequence: CASSAGTGQQPQHF.

The chain combines TRBV5-4 with TRBJ2-1, with D possibly being TRBD2 (6 bases). This CDR3 spans 16 amino acids. The V gene lost 4 bases and the J gene lost 0 bases, with 14 bases spanning the gap. CDR1 is SGHNT, CDR2 YYREEE, per germline (reference sequence). CDR3 protein: CASSRRDSSSYNEQFF. The CDR3 DNA follows: TGTGCCAGCAGCAGGCGGGACTCAAGCTCCTACAATGAGCAGTTCTTC.

This clone was recorded a few times. This rearrangement joins TRBV5-1 to TRBJ1-1; D is possibly TRBD1 (5 bases). Trimming stripped 4 bases from V and 0 bases from J, with 16 bases between. CDR3 length: 16 residues. Germline values: CDR1 SGHRS, CDR2 YFSETQ. In DNA, the CDR3 is TGCGCCAGCAGCCTCTTCACCGGACAACTGAACACTGAAGCTTTCTTT. This sequence encodes CASSLFTGQLNTEAFF.

The chain combines TRBV5-4 with TRBJ2-2; perhaps TRBD1 as D (5 bases). The CDR3 is 14 residues long. Trimming removed 4 bases at V and 3 bases at J, with 10 bases between. CDR1 and CDR2 (germline): SGHNT, YYREEE (reference sequence). The DNA for the CDR3 is TGTGCCAGCAGCCGAGACAGTTACACCGGGGAGCTGTTTTTT. Residues: CASSRDSYTGELFF.

On this clone: The identical CDR3 is also encoded by other nucleotide sequences in the sample. The chain couples TRBV6-5 to TRBJ1-2, with unresolved D. The germline V and J ends were trimmed by 0 bases and 8 bases, with 13 bases remaining between them. The CDR3 length is 14 residues. Per germline, CDR1 MNHEY and CDR2 SVGAGI. The CDR3 nucleotides read TGTGCCAGCAGTTACTCAACCGGAGGGAGCGGCTACACCTTC. Translated: CASSYSTGGSGYTF.

This chain uses TRBV6-5 with TRBJ2-7; D is unclear. CDR1 is MNHEY, CDR2 SVGAGI, per germline. The V end was cut by 5 bases, the J end by 7 bases, with 9 bases between. The CDR3 is 11 residues long. As DNA, the CDR3 is TGTGCCAGCAGTACCCCTAGGGAGCAGTACTTC. Its protein is CASSTPREQYF.

This chain connects TRBV5-4 to TRBJ2-1, with D possibly matching TRBD2 (5 bases). The CDR3 loop spans 15 amino acids. The ends were cut back, 2 bases at V and 2 bases at J, with 11 bases in the middle. Germline assignment: CDR1 SGHNT and CDR2 YYREEE (reference sequence). The CDR3 DNA follows: TGTGCCAGCAGCTTCGGGGAAAGCACCTACAATGAGCAGTTCTTC. It translates to CASSFGESTYNEQFF.

This clone was detected a few times. The chain uses TRBV9 and TRBJ2-5, with D perhaps matching TRBD1 (7 bases). The CDR3 extends over 15 amino acids. The germline V gene has CDR1 SGDLS and CDR2 YYNGEE. Trimming shortened V by 0 bases and J by 4 bases, and 13 bases separated the two germline ends. CDR3 in amino acids: CASSVAGGMGETQYF. In DNA, the CDR3 is TGTGCCAGCAGCGTAGCAGGGGGGATGGGAGAGACCCAGTACTTC.

The gene calls are TRBV18 and TRBJ2-7; D not resolved. CDR3 length equals 12 residues. The germline V gene has CDR1 KGHSH and CDR2 LQKENI. V was clipped by 2 bases and J by 2 bases, with 4 bases between them. This chain's CDR3 is CASSPDTYEQYF. CDR3 DNA: TGTGCCAGCTCACCAGACACCTACGAGCAGTACTTC.

The chain joins TRBV5-1 to TRBJ2-3; D is possibly TRBD2 (6 bases). V was shortened by 3 bases and J by 9 bases, with 20 bases between the two germline ends. This CDR3 region has 15 residues. Germline V CDR1 and CDR2: SGHRS, YFSETQ. Here the CDR3 DNA reads TGCGCCAGCAGCTGGGGCGGGACCCCACGGAGCACGCAGTATTTT. Protein sequence: CASSWGGTPRSTQYF.

The V and J genes are TRBV6-1 and TRBJ1-1; D uncertain. The CDR3 contains 15 residues. Trimming shortened V by 6 bases and J by 0 bases, and 14 bases separated the two germline ends. The germline V gene encodes CDR1 MNHNS and CDR2 SASEGT. The CDR3 DNA sequence: TGTGCCAGCAGATGGGAGGAGGGTATGAACACTGAAGCTTTCTTT. This gives the protein CASRWEEGMNTEAFF.

The CDR3 sequence is CASSLGTGYGYTF. DNA of the CDR3: TGTGCCAGCAGCCTCGGGACAGGCTATGGCTACACCTTC. The chain carries TRBV6-5 and TRBJ1-2; 8 bases map to TRBD1. In germline, CDR1 is MNHEY, CDR2 SVGAGI. The length of the CDR3 is 13 residues. V gave up 6 bases and J gave up 4 bases; unmatched junction bases: 4.

This clone has a single count. The chain links TRBV25-1 to TRBJ1-2; D possibly corresponds to TRBD1 (6 bases). This CDR3 region has 15 residues. V was shortened by 6 bases and J by 6 bases, with 20 bases between the two germline ends. Germline CDR1 and CDR2: MGHDK and SYGVNS. CDR3 sequence reads: CASSPDSSVVNGYTF. DNA for the CDR3: TGTGCCAGCAGCCCGGACAGTAGTGTTGTGAATGGCTACACCTTC.

This clone came up a few times. The chain is built from TRBV6-6 and TRBJ1-1; a possible D gene is TRBD1 (6 bases). CDR1 MNHNY and CDR2 SVGAGI come from the germline V gene (reference sequence). V was trimmed by 7 bases and J by 8 bases, leaving 14 bases between them. The CDR3 contains 12 residues. Written as DNA, the CDR3 is TGTGCCAGCAAAGGGGGGGTAACCGAAGCTTTCTTT. Amino acids: CASKGGVTEAFF.

J is TRBJ1-1 and V is TRBV7-3; the D gene is possibly TRBD1 (6 bases). Trimming pared 5 bases from V and 2 bases from J, leaving 15 bases between. Looked up from germline, CDR1 is SGHTA and CDR2 is FQGTGA. This CDR3 has 15 amino acids. CDR3 residues: CASSPRGLGNTEAFF. DNA for the CDR3: TGTGCCAGCAGCCCGAGGGGGTTAGGCAACACTGAAGCTTTCTTT.

The chain employs TRBV6-1 and TRBJ2-7; 8 bases match TRBD1. Germline assignment: CDR1 MNHNS and CDR2 SASEGT. This CDR3 is 18 amino acids long. V shed 3 bases and J 1 base; nucleotides not matched to a gene: 14. The CDR3 protein is CASSEIGSGTGGSYEQYF. CDR3 in DNA: TGTGCCAGCAGTGAGATAGGTAGTGGGACAGGTGGATCCTACGAGCAGTACTTC.

The sample holds one count of this clone. The rearrangement links TRBV11-1 to TRBJ2-7; a possible D gene is TRBD2 (6 bases). Germline assignment: CDR1 SGHAT and CDR2 FQDESV (reference sequence). This CDR3 region has 17 residues. The V and J ends lost 0 bases and 1 base respectively, with 16 bases between them. The CDR3 protein is CASSLARTSRGSYEQYF. CDR3 nucleotide sequence: TGTGCCAGCAGCTTAGCACGGACCTCGCGGGGATCCTACGAGCAGTACTTC.

This chain links TRBV19 with TRBJ1-5, with 7 bases matching TRBD1. Per the germline V gene, CDR1 is LNHDA and CDR2 is SQIVND (reference sequence). CDR3 length: 14 residues. V trimming: 7 bases; J trimming: 7 bases; junction bases outside the gene matches: 10. The DNA for the CDR3 is TGTGCCAGTAAGACAGGGTGGACTTGGCAGCCCCAGCATTTT. It specifies CASKTGWTWQPQHF.

V gene TRBV5-5 combines with J gene TRBJ2-1; D is uncertain. Germline-derived CDR1 and CDR2 are SGHKS and YYEKEE (reference sequence). V lost 0 bases and J 8 bases, leaving 12 bases between the germline ends. This CDR3 contains 14 residues. The CDR3 bases are TGTGCCAGCAGCTTGGAGACTCTTACGGATGAGCAGTTCTTC. This codes for CASSLETLTDEQFF. Complete variable domain (other parts from reference TRBV5-5 and TRBJ2-1): DAGVTQSPTHLIKTRGQQVTLRCSPISGHKSVSWYQQVLGQGPQFIFQYYEKEERGRGNFPDRFSARQFPNYSSELNVNALLLGDSALYLCASSLETLTDEQFFGPGTRLTVL.

The rearrangement joins TRBV10-2 to TRBJ1-1, with D possibly matching TRBD1 (6 bases). The CDR3 spans 16 residues. Trimming removed 9 bases at V and 0 bases at J, with 20 bases between. The germline CDR1 and CDR2 sequences are WSHSY and SAAADI. The CDR3 region is CASSGTTSLMNTEAFF. CDR3 bases: TGCGCCAGTTCCGGGACAACGAGCCTCATGAACACTGAAGCTTTCTTT.

This clone occurred a few times. CDR3 sequence reads: CASSFSGQVGTGELFF. In nucleotides, the CDR3 is TGTGCCAGCAGTTTCTCAGGACAAGTGGGCACCGGGGAGCTGTTTTTT. The chain links TRBV28 to TRBJ2-2; a weak D match, TRBD1 (5 bases). Germline loops: CDR1 MDHEN, CDR2 SYDVKM. The CDR3 length is 16 residues. The V end was cut by 3 bases, the J end by 4 bases, with 15 bases between.

The chain is built from TRBV5-4 and TRBJ2-2, with TRBD1 matching 11 bases. Per germline, CDR1 SGHNT and CDR2 YYREEE (reference sequence). Unmatched junction bases numbered 11, after V lost 9 bases and J lost 7 bases. The CDR3 runs to 15 residues. CDR3: CATKTGTGGDGELFF. The CDR3, as DNA: TGTGCCACCAAAACCGGGACAGGGGGTGACGGGGAGCTGTTTTTT.

CDR3 protein: CASRWDRGNSPLHF. The CDR3 DNA reads TGTGCCAGCAGGTGGGACAGGGGTAATTCACCCCTCCACTTT. The gene calls are TRBV6-5 and TRBJ1-6; TRBD1 aligns across 10 bases. Germline CDR1 is MNHEY and CDR2 is SVGAGI. The CDR3 is 14 residues long. J lost 6 bases, V lost 6 bases, and 2 bases had no gene match.

J is TRBJ2-5 and V is TRBV4-1; possibly TRBD2 for D (6 bases). This CDR3 has 15 amino acids. The ends were cut back, 0 bases at V and 5 bases at J, with 13 bases in the middle. Germline assignment: CDR1 MGHRA and CDR2 YSYEKL. The CDR3 loop is CASSQEAGPLETQYF. CDR3 in DNA: TGCGCCAGCAGCCAAGAGGCGGGGCCTTTGGAGACCCAGTACTTC.

The chain carries TRBV4-3 and TRBJ2-7; D is possibly TRBD2 (5 bases). Germline CDR1 LGHNA, CDR2 YSLEER. Between the trimmed V and J ends, which lost 4 bases and 3 bases, there was a span of 13 bases. This CDR3 contains 14 residues. CDR3 amino acids: CASSRGLQLYEQYF. The CDR3 DNA is TGCGCCAGCAGCCGAGGACTTCAACTCTACGAGCAGTACTTC.

This chain links TRBV2 with TRBJ1-5; 9 bases line up with TRBD1. The CDR3 is 14 residues long. From germline, CDR1 is SNHLY and CDR2 FYNNEI. V was pared by 6 bases and J by 6 bases, with 6 bases of the junction left unmatched. For the CDR3, the DNA is TGTGCCAGCAGAGGGACAGGGCAAGGTCAGCCCCAGCATTTT. This sequence encodes CASRGTGQGQPQHF.

CDR3 DNA: TGTGCCAGCAGTGGGACAGCAAACACCGGGGAGCTGTTTTTT. Amino acid sequence: CASSGTANTGELFF. The J gene is TRBJ2-2, the V gene TRBV6-5; 7 bases align to TRBD1. This CDR3 is 14 amino acids long. V trimming: 5 bases; J trimming: 2 bases; junction bases outside the gene matches: 2. Looked up from germline, CDR1 is MNHEY and CDR2 is SVGAGI.

V usage is TRBV4-1 and J usage is TRBJ2-3; TRBD2 matches at 9 bases. V lost 4 bases and J lost 2; bases outside the gene matches: 25. The germline V gene encodes CDR1 MGHRA and CDR2 YSYEKL. The CDR3 is made up of 22 amino acids. The CDR3 loop is CASSPDREWLAGNKVFTDTQYF. The CDR3 DNA reads TGCGCCAGCAGCCCTGACCGGGAATGGCTAGCGGGGAACAAGGTTTTCACAGATACGCAGTATTTT.

This sequence joins TRBV9 and TRBJ2-2; D unresolved. The CDR3 is 14 amino acids. Trimming left V 0 bases short and J 7 bases short, with 10 bases between. Germline V gene sequence: CDR1 SGDLS, CDR2 YYNGEE. In DNA form, the CDR3 reads TGTGCCAGCAGCGTAGGGTTAACAGTCGGGGAGCTGTTTTTT. Protein sequence: CASSVGLTVGELFF.

Concerning this clone: A junction end diverges from the germline sequence, so it may reflect a read error. This rearrangement joins TRBV7-7 to TRBJ2-1, with a weak D call TRBD2 (7 bases). The CDR3 has 16 residues. CDR1 and CDR2 (germline): SSHAT, FNYEAQ (reference sequence). The CDR3 DNA follows: TGTGCTAGCAGCCTCCTGATGGGGGAGGGGGGACATGAGCAGTTCTTC. Translation gives CASSLLMGEGGHEQFF.